This section outlines one TCR beta chain sequence together with its context. The sample comes from a study of control samples from healthy donors and cancer patients. Assay: immunoSEQ multiplex PCR; the TCRdb copy retains only in-frame clones and omits some. The sample records some 410,000 clones, 75% to 95% being singletons. The TCR originated in a middle-aged man with head and neck cancer. Input material: PBMCs.

The CDR3 here is CASSLAGTESNSPLHF. The CDR3 DNA is TGCGCCAGCAGCTTGGCGGGGACAGAGAGTAATTCACCCCTCCACTTT. The chain recombines TRBV5-1 with TRBJ1-6, with 7 positions matching TRBD1. Trimming cost V 0 bases and J 6 bases; bases outside gene matches: 6. The CDR3 runs 16 residues. Germline V CDR1 and CDR2: SGHRS, YFSETQ.